A single sample gave rise to the 32 T cell receptor beta chains below, sequenced in a study of cytomegalovirus exposure and HLA in healthy donors. Researchers ran the PCR with 60 Vbeta and 13 Jbeta primers. Assay used: immunoSEQ multiplex PCR; TCRdb lists only in-frame clones, some missing. The top ten clones hold approximately 0.6% of a sample with 200,000 to 250,000 clones, over 65% of them seen once. Sample: PBMCs. These receptors were collected from a man between 18 and 35 years old in good health and CMV-seronegative.

V gene TRBV4-1 combines with J gene TRBJ2-1, with TRBD1 identical over 9 bases. Looked up from germline, CDR1 is MGHRA and CDR2 is YSYEKL. The J segment lost 5 bases and the V segment lost 6 bases, leaving 11 bases of the junction unmatched. This CDR3 is built from 16 residues. The CDR3 reads CASRPTGGVKNNEQFF. The CDR3 nucleotides read TGCGCCAGCAGACCAACAGGGGGCGTAAAAAACAATGAGCAGTTCTTC.

The genes are TRBV5-1 and TRBJ1-2; 10 bases line up with TRBD1. Trimming took 0 bases from V and 4 from J; bases not matched to a gene: 3. Germline values: CDR1 SGHRS, CDR2 YFSETQ. The CDR3 is 15 residues long. This CDR3 is CASSLGGQGIYGYTF. The CDR3 region has the DNA TGCGCCAGCAGCTTGGGGGGACAGGGGATCTATGGCTACACCTTC.

The CDR3 protein is CASQRSGSYNEQFF. In DNA, the CDR3 is TGCGCCAGCCAGCGTAGCGGTTCCTACAATGAGCAGTTCTTC. The gene calls are TRBV5-1 and TRBJ2-1; possible D gene TRBD2, 6 bases. The CDR3 runs 14 residues. V was trimmed by 7 bases and J by 1 base, leaving 12 bases between them. Per germline, CDR1 SGHRS and CDR2 YFSETQ.

The rearrangement joins TRBV5-1 to TRBJ2-7; D unresolved. The germline CDR1 and CDR2 sequences are SGHRS and YFSETQ. The CDR3 spans 11 residues. Between the trimmed V and J ends, which lost 3 bases and 3 bases, there was a span of 4 bases. The CDR3 DNA reads as TGCGCCAGCAGCTCCAACTACGAGCAGTACTTC. This sequence encodes CASSSNYEQYF. Filled out from reference TRBV5-1 and TRBJ2-7, the complete variable domain reads KAGVTQTPRYLIKTRGQQVTLSCSPISGHRSVSWYQQTPGQGLQFLFEYFSETQRNKGNFPGRFSGRQFSNSRSEMNVSTLELGDSALYLCASSSNYEQYFGPGTRLTVT.

This clone was picked up a small number of times. The chain has TRBV28 and TRBJ2-2, with 7 bases aligning to TRBD1. This CDR3 has 17 residues. The ends lost 1 base at V and 6 bases at J; junction bases unmatched: 11. Germline-derived CDR1 and CDR2 are MDHEN and SYDVKM. The CDR3, as DNA: TGTGCCAGCAGTTTATCTTTGGGCAGGGGGATGGCCGGGGAGCTGTTTTTT. This encodes CASSLSLGRGMAGELFF.

This clone was counted once. V gene TRBV7-3 combines with J gene TRBJ1-1; D call uncertain. The CDR3 is made up of 13 amino acids. The germline V gene encodes CDR1 SGHTA and CDR2 FQGTGA. V was shortened by 2 bases and J by 0 bases, with 4 bases between the two germline ends. The CDR3 region is CASSLLMNTEAFF. For the CDR3, the DNA is TGTGCCAGCAGCTTATTAATGAACACTGAAGCTTTCTTT. The whole variable domain, filled in from reference TRBV7-3 and TRBJ1-1, reads GAGVSQTPSNKVTEKGKYVELRCDPISGHTALYWYRQSLGQGPEFLIYFQGTGAADDSGLPNDRFFAVRPEGSVSTLKIQRTERGDSAVYLCASSLLMNTEAFFGQGTRLTVV.

The chain has TRBV10-2 and TRBJ1-5; D unclear. Germline V gives CDR1 WSHSY, CDR2 SAAADI. V was trimmed by 0 bases and J by 3 bases, leaving 6 bases between them. The CDR3 has 14 residues. CDR3 loop: CASSESYLNQPQHF. The CDR3 DNA follows: TGCGCCAGCAGTGAGTCTTATCTCAATCAGCCCCAGCATTTT.

This chain links TRBV7-9 with TRBJ1-2; no clear D gene. The V end was cut by 3 bases, the J end by 8 bases, with 13 bases between. The CDR3 totals 13 residues. Germline V CDR1 and CDR2: SEHNR, FQNEAQ (reference sequence). The CDR3 reads CASSFGLGRGYTF. The CDR3 nucleotides are TGTGCCAGCAGCTTTGGTTTGGGCCGAGGCTACACCTTC.

The rearrangement links TRBV4-1 to TRBJ2-7; 15 nucleotides agree with TRBD2. V lost 2 bases, J lost 2 bases, and 10 bases stayed unmatched. CDR1 is MGHRA and CDR2 is YSYEKL in the germline V gene. This CDR3 is built from 19 residues. In DNA, the CDR3 is TGCGCCAGCAGCCAATGGACTAGCGGGAGGGCACAATCCACCTACGAGCAGTACTTC. This encodes CASSQWTSGRAQSTYEQYF.

The chain carries TRBV5-1 and TRBJ2-7; 7 bases line up with TRBD1. Germline V gene lookup returns CDR1 SGHRS and CDR2 YFSETQ. V was clipped by 7 bases and J by 6 bases; unmatched bases: 10. The CDR3 is 13 amino acids. CDR3 sequence: CASAPGQLLEQYF. The CDR3 DNA reads as TGCGCCAGCGCACCGGGACAGTTACTCGAGCAGTACTTC.

J is TRBJ2-3 and V is TRBV27; no clear D. The CDR3 has 14 residues. Trimming removed 0 bases from V and 0 bases from J, with 4 bases in between. CDR1 and CDR2 (germline): MNHEY, SMNVEV (reference sequence). This CDR3 reads CASSLSLSTDTQYF. The CDR3 DNA reads as TGTGCCAGCAGTTTATCTCTGAGCACAGATACGCAGTATTTT.

The rearrangement joins TRBV19 to TRBJ2-2, with D unclear. CDR1 and CDR2 (germline): LNHDA, SQIVND (reference sequence). The CDR3 is 12 residues long. CDR3 sequence (DNA): TGTTGCGTAGCCGCGAACACCGGGGAGCTGTTTTTT. It is translated as CCVAANTGELFF. Using reference TRBV19 and TRBJ2-2 for the parts outside the CDR3, the full variable domain is DGGITQSPKYLFRKEGQNVTLSCEQNLNHDAMYWYRQDPGQGLRLIYYSQIVNDFQKGDIAEGYSVSREKKESFPLTVTSAQKNPTAFYLCCVAANTGELFFGEGSRLTVL.

The chain combines TRBV1 with TRBJ2-1; the table calls TRBD2, which could not be checked here. TRBV1 is labeled a pseudogene. The CDR3 has 16 amino acids. CDR3 coding DNA: TGCACCAGCAGCCTACAGACTAGCGGGGACCTCAATGAGCAGTTCTTC. Protein product: CTSSLQTSGDLNEQFF.

J is TRBJ2-7 and V is TRBV5-1, with unresolved D. The length of the CDR3 is 14 residues. From germline, CDR1 is SGHRS and CDR2 YFSETQ. V was pared by 4 bases and J by 5 bases, with 16 bases between. CDR3 loop: CASSMVKSGHEQYF. As DNA, the CDR3 is TGCGCCAGCAGCATGGTCAAAAGTGGCCACGAGCAGTACTTC.

V is TRBV7-9 and J is TRBJ2-5, with 8 nucleotides matching TRBD2. J was trimmed by 5 bases and V by 3 bases; bases with no gene match: 8. The CDR3 is 15 residues long. Germline lookup yields CDR1 SEHNR and CDR2 FQNEAQ (reference sequence). DNA of the CDR3: TGTGCCAGCAGCTTTCTAGCGGGCGTTGGGGAGACCCAGTACTTC. Its translation: CASSFLAGVGETQYF.

V and J are TRBV5-1 and TRBJ2-7, with D possibly being TRBD1 (5 bases). Trimming shortened V by 0 bases and J by 1 base, and 8 bases separated the two germline ends. This CDR3 has 14 residues. Per the germline V gene, CDR1 is SGHRS and CDR2 is YFSETQ. CDR3: CASSLGQTSYEQYF. CDR3 nucleotides: TGCGCCAGCAGCTTGGGACAGACTTCCTACGAGCAGTACTTC. Full variable domain (missing parts from reference TRBV5-1 and TRBJ2-7): KAGVTQTPRYLIKTRGQQVTLSCSPISGHRSVSWYQQTPGQGLQFLFEYFSETQRNKGNFPGRFSGRQFSNSRSEMNVSTLELGDSALYLCASSLGQTSYEQYFGPGTRLTVT.

The chain recombines TRBV9 with TRBJ2-2; D remains unclear. This CDR3 is 12 amino acids long. Per germline, CDR1 SGDLS and CDR2 YYNGEE. V was trimmed by 4 bases and J by 8 bases, leaving 9 bases between them. CDR3 DNA sequence: TGTGCCAGCAGCTTTGGTCGGGGGGAGCTGTTTTTT. Encoded protein: CASSFGRGELFF.

Worth noting for this clone: Relative to the germline gene, one junction end is altered; a read error may explain this. CDR3 nucleotide sequence: TGCGCCAGCAGACAAGAACCGCTAAGCACAGATACGCAGTATTTT. Its protein product is CASRQEPLSTDTQYF. The V and J genes are TRBV4-1 and TRBJ2-3, with unresolved D. This CDR3 is 15 amino acids long. The germline V gene has CDR1 MGHRA and CDR2 YSYEKL.

The chain joins TRBV5-1 to TRBJ2-7; possibly TRBD1 for D (5 bases). Germline CDR1 SGHRS, CDR2 YFSETQ. With 1 base removed from V and 2 bases from J, the gap between germline ends came to 7 bases. The CDR3 has 13 residues. CDR3 amino acids: CASSLSRAYEQYF. The DNA for the CDR3 is TGCGCCAGCAGCTTGTCCAGGGCCTACGAGCAGTACTTC.

The chain is built from TRBV30 and TRBJ1-1; D is perhaps TRBD1 (6 bases). This CDR3 has 13 amino acids. Germline V CDR1 and CDR2: GTSNPN, SVGIG (reference sequence). Trimming left V 8 bases short and J 4 bases short, with 17 bases between. The CDR3 DNA reads TGTGCCCGCTCCAGAGGGGGAATCACTGAAGCTTTCTTT. Translated: CARSRGGITEAFF.

The V gene is TRBV7-9, the J gene TRBJ1-1, with D maybe TRBD1 (6 bases). Germline-derived CDR1 and CDR2 are SEHNR and FQNEAQ (reference sequence). The CDR3 extends over 14 amino acids. Trimming left V 5 bases short and J 3 bases short, with 13 bases between. The CDR3 reads CASSLSRGYTEAFF. The CDR3 DNA follows: TGTGCCAGCAGCCTATCGAGGGGGTACACTGAAGCTTTCTTT.

This chain links TRBV27 with TRBJ1-1; D perhaps matches TRBD1 (5 bases). Trimming stripped 9 bases from V and 5 bases from J, with 19 bases between. In germline, CDR1 is MNHEY, CDR2 SMNVEV (reference sequence). The CDR3 runs 14 residues. CDR3 in amino acids: CASTRRGVGTEAFF. The CDR3 nucleotides are TGTGCCAGTACGAGGCGGGGCGTAGGTACTGAAGCTTTCTTT.

This clone appeared a single time. This rearrangement joins TRBV7-9 to TRBJ2-2; D is undetermined. The CDR3 is 17 amino acids. Germline CDR1 and CDR2: SEHNR and FQNEAQ (reference sequence). With 5 bases removed from V and 0 bases from J, the gap between germline ends came to 16 bases. CDR3 protein: CASSPSGLPANTGELFF. The CDR3 DNA reads TGTGCCAGCAGCCCCTCCGGGTTGCCCGCGAACACCGGGGAGCTGTTTTTT. Full variable domain (outside the CDR3, taken from reference TRBV7-9 and TRBJ2-2): DTGVSQNPRHKITKRGQNVTFRCDPISEHNRLYWYRQTLGQGPEFLTYFQNEAQLEKSRLLSDRFSAERPKGSFSTLEIQRTEQGDSAMYLCASSPSGLPANTGELFFGEGSRLTVL.

The genes are TRBV23-1 and TRBJ2-7, with TRBD2 matching 13 bases. TRBV23-1 carries the ORF label, with uncertain function. The CDR3 loop spans 18 amino acids. Unmatched junction bases numbered 14, after V lost 4 bases and J lost 5 bases. This CDR3 reads CASSPPGLAGPLPHEQYF. CDR3 in DNA: TGCGCCAGCAGTCCCCCGGGACTAGCGGGGCCGTTACCCCACGAGCAGTACTTC.

This chain connects TRBV6-5 to TRBJ1-2; possibly TRBD1 for D (5 bases). V lost 2 bases and J lost 4, with 14 bases in between. CDR3 length equals 15 residues. Germline V gives CDR1 MNHEY, CDR2 SVGAGI. The CDR3 reads CASSYGARGVYGYTF. The CDR3, as DNA: TGTGCCAGCAGTTACGGGGCAAGAGGTGTCTATGGCTACACCTTC.

The chain recombines TRBV9 with TRBJ1-2; weak D call: TRBD1 (6 bases). V lost 4 bases to trimming and J lost 0 bases, with 16 bases between them. Germline lookup yields CDR1 SGDLS and CDR2 YYNGEE. The CDR3 is made up of 16 amino acids. The CDR3 region is CASSPTGIGPNYGYTF. The DNA for the CDR3 is TGTGCCAGCAGCCCTACAGGGATCGGACCTAACTATGGCTACACCTTC. Based on the CDR3 plus reference TRBV9 and TRBJ1-2, the full variable domain is DSGVTQTPKHLITATGQRVTLRCSPRSGDLSVYWYQQSLDQGLQFLIQYYNGEERAKGNILERFSAQQFPDLHSELNLSSLELGDSALYFCASSPTGIGPNYGYTFGSGTRLTVV.

The chain employs TRBV25-1 and TRBJ2-7; 10 bases are a match to TRBD1. V trimming: 6 bases; J trimming: 1 base; junction bases outside the gene matches: 9. The CDR3 covers 16 residues. CDR1 is MGHDK and CDR2 is SYGVNS in the germline V gene. The CDR3 nucleotides read TGTGCCAGCAGCCCTTTCCTGGGACAGGGGTCCTACGAGCAGTACTTC. As protein: CASSPFLGQGSYEQYF.

The chain carries TRBV6-1 and TRBJ1-5; D not resolved. Germline values: CDR1 MNHNS, CDR2 SASEGT. With 8 bases removed from V and 8 bases from J, the gap between germline ends came to 22 bases. There are 15 residues in the CDR3. CDR3 in DNA: TGTGCCAGCGGTGCGCGGGGTTTAGTATCGGAGCCCCAGCATTTT. Amino acids: CASGARGLVSEPQHF.

This clone occurred once. The chain has TRBV29-1 and TRBJ2-1; a weak D match, TRBD2 (5 bases). The CDR3 has 15 residues. V dropped 3 bases and J dropped 7 bases, with 19 bases sitting between them. CDR1 SQVTM and CDR2 ANQGSEA come from the germline V gene. The CDR3 bases are TGCAGCGTTGACGTAATTGGAGGTTTAGTTAATGAGCAGTTCTTC. Its translation is CSVDVIGGLVNEQFF.

The chain uses TRBV30 and TRBJ1-6; 8 bases are shared with TRBD1. V gave up 5 bases and J gave up 13 bases; unmatched junction bases: 10. CDR1 is GTSNPN, CDR2 SVGIG, per germline (reference sequence). This CDR3 comprises 13 residues. The CDR3 coding sequence is TGTGCCTGGGCAGGGGGCCCCCGCAGTCCCCTCCACTTT. This translates into CAWAGGPRSPLHF.

V gene TRBV7-9 combines with J gene TRBJ2-1; 8 bases are a match to TRBD2. Germline V gene lookup returns CDR1 SEHNR and CDR2 FQNEAQ (reference sequence). This CDR3 comprises 17 residues. The J segment lost 0 bases and the V segment lost 0 bases, leaving 4 bases of the junction unmatched. This chain's CDR3 is CASSLAQRGSSYNEQFF. DNA of the CDR3: TGTGCCAGCAGCTTAGCGCAGCGGGGGAGCTCCTACAATGAGCAGTTCTTC.

The chain recombines TRBV7-9 with TRBJ2-3, with TRBD2 matching over 10 bases. Per germline, CDR1 SEHNR and CDR2 FQNEAQ (reference sequence). Trimming cost V 4 bases and J 5 bases; bases outside gene matches: 12. The CDR3 sequence is 17 residues long. CDR3 residues: CASSSRWGLALEDTQYF. CDR3 nucleotide sequence: TGTGCCAGCAGCTCCCGCTGGGGACTAGCGTTGGAAGATACGCAGTATTTT.